This T cell receptor (beta chain) stems from a study of Ad26.COV2.S vaccination and SARS-CoV-2 variants. Data came from immunoSEQ multiplex PCR; TCRdb stores just in-frame clones and leaves some out. This sample has about 350,000 clones; approximately 90% occur once, and the top ten carry 5%. Treatment denoted: roughly 18 received Ad26.COV2.S at low or high dose, single or two shots; 5 received placebo; per-sample allocation not given. At day 63 after the first vaccine or placebo injection, samples were drawn. Germline CDR1 reads MNHNY; CDR2 reads SVGAGI (reference sequence). Between the trimmed V and J ends, which lost 5 bases and 0 bases, there was a span of 14 bases. The CDR3 sequence is 15 residues long.

This sequence joins TRBV6-6 and TRBJ2-7; perhaps TRBD1 as D (5 bases). The receptor's source is a person aged 18-65 years who received the Ad26.COV2.S COVID-19 vaccine or a placebo. The sample was peripheral blood, taken in a trial of Ad26.COV2.S vaccine versus placebo. CDR3 sequence: CASSETAQRSYEQYF. In nucleotides, the CDR3 is TGTGCCAGCAGTGAGACAGCCCAGCGCTCCTACGAGCAGTACTTC.